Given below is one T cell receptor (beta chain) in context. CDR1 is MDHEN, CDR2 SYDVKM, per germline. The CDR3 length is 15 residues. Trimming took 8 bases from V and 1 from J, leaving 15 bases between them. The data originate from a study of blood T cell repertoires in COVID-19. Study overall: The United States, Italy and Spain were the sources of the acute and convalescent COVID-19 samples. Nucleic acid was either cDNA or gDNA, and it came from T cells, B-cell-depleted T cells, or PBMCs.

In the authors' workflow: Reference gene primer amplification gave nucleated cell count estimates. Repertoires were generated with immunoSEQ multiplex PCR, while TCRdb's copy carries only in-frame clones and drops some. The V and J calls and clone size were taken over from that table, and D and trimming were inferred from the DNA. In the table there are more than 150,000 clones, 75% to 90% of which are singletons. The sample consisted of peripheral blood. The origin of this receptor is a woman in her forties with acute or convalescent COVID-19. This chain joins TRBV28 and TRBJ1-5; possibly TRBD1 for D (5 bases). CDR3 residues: CASWGGGLSNQPQHF. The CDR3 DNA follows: TGTGCCAGCTGGGGGGGAGGTTTGAGCAATCAGCCCCAGCATTTT.